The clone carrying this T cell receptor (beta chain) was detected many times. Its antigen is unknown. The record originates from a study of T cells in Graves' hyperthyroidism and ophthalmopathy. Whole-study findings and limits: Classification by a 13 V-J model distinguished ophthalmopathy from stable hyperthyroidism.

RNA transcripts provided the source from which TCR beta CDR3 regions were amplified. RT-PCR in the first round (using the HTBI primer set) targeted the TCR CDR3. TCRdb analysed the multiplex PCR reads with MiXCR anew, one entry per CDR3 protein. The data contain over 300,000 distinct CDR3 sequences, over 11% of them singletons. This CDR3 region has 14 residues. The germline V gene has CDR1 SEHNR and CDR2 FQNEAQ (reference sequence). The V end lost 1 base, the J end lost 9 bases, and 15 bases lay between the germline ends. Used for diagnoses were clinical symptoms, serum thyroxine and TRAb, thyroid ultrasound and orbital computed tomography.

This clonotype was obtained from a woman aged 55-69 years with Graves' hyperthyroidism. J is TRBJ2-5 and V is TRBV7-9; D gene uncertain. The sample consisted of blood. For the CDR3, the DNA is TGTGCCAGCAGCTTAGTGGGCCGTACCGGGTCCCAGTACTTC. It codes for CASSLVGRTGSQYF.